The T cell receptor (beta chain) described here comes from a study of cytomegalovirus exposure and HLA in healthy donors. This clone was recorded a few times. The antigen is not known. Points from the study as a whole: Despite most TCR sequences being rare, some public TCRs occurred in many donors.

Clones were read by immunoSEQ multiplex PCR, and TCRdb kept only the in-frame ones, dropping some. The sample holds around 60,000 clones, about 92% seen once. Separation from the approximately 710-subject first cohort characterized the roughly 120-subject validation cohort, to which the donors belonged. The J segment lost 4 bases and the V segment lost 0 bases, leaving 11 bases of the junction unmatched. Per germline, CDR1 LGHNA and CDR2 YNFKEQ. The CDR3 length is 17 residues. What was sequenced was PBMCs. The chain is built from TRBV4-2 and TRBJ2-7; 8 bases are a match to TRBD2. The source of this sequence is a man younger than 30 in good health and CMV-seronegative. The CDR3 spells CASSQDSSGGTRYEQYF. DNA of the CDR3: TGTGCCAGCAGCCAAGATTCCAGCGGGGGCACCCGTTACGAGCAGTACTTC.